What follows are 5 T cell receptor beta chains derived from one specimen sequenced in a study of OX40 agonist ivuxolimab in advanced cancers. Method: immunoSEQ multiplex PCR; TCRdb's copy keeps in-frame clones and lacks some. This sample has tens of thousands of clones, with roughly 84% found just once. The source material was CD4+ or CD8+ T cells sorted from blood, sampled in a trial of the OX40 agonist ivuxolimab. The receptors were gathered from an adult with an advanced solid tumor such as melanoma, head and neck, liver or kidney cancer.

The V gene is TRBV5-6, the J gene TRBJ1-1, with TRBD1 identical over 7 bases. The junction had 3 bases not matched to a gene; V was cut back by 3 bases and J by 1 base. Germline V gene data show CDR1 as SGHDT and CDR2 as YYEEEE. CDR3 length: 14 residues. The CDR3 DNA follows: TGTGCCAGCAGCTCCTGGGACAGGAACACTGAAGCTTTCTTT. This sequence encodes CASSSWDRNTEAFF.

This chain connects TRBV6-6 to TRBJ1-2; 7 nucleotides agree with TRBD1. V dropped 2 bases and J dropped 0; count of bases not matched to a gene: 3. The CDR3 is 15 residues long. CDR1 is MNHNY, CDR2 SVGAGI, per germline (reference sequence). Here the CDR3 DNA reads TGTGCCAGCAGTTACCCGGGACAGCCTAACTATGGCTACACCTTC. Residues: CASSYPGQPNYGYTF.

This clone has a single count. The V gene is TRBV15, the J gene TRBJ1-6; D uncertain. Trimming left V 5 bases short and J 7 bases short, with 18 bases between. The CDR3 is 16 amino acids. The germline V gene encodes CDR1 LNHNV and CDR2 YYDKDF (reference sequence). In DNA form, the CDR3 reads TGTGCCACCAGCCCCTTCATTCATAGTGGCAATTCACCCCTCCACTTT. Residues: CATSPFIHSGNSPLHF.

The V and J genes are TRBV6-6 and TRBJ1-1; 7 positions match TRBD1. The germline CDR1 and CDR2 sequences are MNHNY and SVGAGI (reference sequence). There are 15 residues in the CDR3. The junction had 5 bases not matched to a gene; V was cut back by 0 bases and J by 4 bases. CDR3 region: CASSYSTTGSTEAFF. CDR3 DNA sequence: TGTGCCAGCAGTTACTCTACGACAGGGAGCACTGAAGCTTTCTTT.

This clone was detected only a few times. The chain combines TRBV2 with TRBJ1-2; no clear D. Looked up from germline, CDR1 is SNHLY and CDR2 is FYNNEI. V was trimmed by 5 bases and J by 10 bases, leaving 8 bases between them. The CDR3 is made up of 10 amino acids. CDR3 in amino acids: CASSTLVYTF. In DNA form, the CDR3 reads TGTGCCAGCAGTACTTTGGTCTACACCTTC.